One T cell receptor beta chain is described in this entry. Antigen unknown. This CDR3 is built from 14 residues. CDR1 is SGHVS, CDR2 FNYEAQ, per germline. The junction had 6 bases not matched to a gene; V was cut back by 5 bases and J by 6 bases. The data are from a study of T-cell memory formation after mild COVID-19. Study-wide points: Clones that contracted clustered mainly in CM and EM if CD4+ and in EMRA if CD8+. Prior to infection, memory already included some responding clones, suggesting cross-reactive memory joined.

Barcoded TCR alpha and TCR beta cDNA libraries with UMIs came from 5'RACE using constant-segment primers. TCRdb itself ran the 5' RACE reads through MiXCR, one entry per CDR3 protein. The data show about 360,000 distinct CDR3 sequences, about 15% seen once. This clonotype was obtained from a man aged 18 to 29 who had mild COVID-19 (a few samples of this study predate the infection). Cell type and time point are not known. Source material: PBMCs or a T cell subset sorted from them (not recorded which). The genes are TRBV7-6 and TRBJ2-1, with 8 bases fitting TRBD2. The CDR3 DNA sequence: TGTGCCAGCAGCGTTGCGGGGGGAGCCAATGAGCAGTTCTTC. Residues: CASSVAGGANEQFF.